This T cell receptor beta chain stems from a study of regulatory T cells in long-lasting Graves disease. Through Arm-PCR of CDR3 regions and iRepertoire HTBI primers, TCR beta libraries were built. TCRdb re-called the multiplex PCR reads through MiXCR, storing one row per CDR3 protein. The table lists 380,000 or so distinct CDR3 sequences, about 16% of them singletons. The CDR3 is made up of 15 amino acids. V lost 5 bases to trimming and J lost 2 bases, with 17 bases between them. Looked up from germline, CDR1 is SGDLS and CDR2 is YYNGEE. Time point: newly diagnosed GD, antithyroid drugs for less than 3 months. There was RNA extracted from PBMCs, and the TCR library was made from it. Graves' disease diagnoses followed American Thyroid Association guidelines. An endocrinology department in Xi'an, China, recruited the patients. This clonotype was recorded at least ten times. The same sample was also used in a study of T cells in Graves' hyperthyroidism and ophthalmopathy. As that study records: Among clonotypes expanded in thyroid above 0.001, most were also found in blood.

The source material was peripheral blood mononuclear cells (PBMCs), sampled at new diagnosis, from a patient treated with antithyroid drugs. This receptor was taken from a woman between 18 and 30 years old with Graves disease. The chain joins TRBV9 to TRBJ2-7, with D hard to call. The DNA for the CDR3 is TGTGCCAGCAGTGAAGGGAAAACAATAGCCTACGAGCAGTACTTC. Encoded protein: CASSEGKTIAYEQYF. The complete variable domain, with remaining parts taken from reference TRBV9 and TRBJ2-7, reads DSGVTQTPKHLITATGQRVTLRCSPRSGDLSVYWYQQSLDQGLQFLIQYYNGEERAKGNILERFSAQQFPDLHSELNLSSLELGDSALYFCASSEGKTIAYEQYFGPGTRLTVT.